Listed below are T cell receptor beta chains from one sample, sequenced in a study of B cell selection in AIRE deficiency. The assay was immunoSEQ multiplex PCR, and TCRdb's table has in-frame clones only and misses some. The sample lists some 25,000 clones; 95% to 97% were seen once. The specimen was CD4+CD127+ conventional T cells sorted from PBMCs. The receptors stem from a human donor in good health. The CDR3 runs from the conserved cysteine through the conserved F or W. Each record gives: J gene, D gene, clone size, V gene, CDR3 protein, CDR3 DNA. The D gene is left open where the match is weak. Not all rows give a size; the values are once, few, many and, for expanded clones, a class.

>TRBJ2-3|TRBD2|NA|TRBV13
CASSLGASGGPADTQYF
TGTGCCAGCAGCTTAGGGGCTAGCGGGGGGCCAGCGGATACGCAGTATTTT
>TRBJ1-3|NA|NA|TRBV15
CATSRGGRTESGNTIYF
TGTGCCACCAGCAGAGGCGGCCGAACTGAAAGTGGAAACACCATATATTTT
>TRBJ1-1|TRBD1|NA|TRBV5-1
CASSGPGTVTEAFF
TGCGCCAGCAGCGGCCCCGGGACAGTCACTGAAGCTTTCTTT
>TRBJ1-6|TRBD1|NA|TRBV28
CASSPPGTGSSSYNSPLHF
TGTGCCAGCAGTCCTCCCGGGACAGGTTCGAGCTCCTATAATTCACCCCTCCACTTT
>TRBJ1-1|NA|NA|TRBV6-6
CASSYSENTEAFF
TGTGCCAGCAGTTACTCGGAGAACACTGAAGCTTTCTTT
>TRBJ1-4|NA|NA|TRBV5-1
CASRIIGTNEKLFF
TGCGCCAGCAGAATTATAGGCACTAATGAAAAACTGTTTTTT
>TRBJ1-1|TRBD1|NA|TRBV4-3
CASSLVGQGNTEAFF
TGCGCCAGCAGCCTAGTAGGACAGGGGAACACTGAAGCTTTCTTT
>TRBJ1-2|NA|NA|TRBV18
CASSPPGGANYGYTF
TGTGCCAGCTCACCACCTGGAGGAGCTAACTATGGCTACACCTTC
>TRBJ1-4|TRBD1|NA|TRBV5-5
CASSLAGTGNNEKLFF
TGTGCCAGCAGCTTGGCTGGGACAGGGAATAATGAAAAACTGTTTTTT
>TRBJ1-5|NA|NA|TRBV5-5
CASSAESRQPQHF
TGTGCCAGCAGCGCGGAGTCACGTCAGCCCCAGCATTTT
>TRBJ1-1|NA|NA|TRBV5-1
CASSWGGGSEAFF
TGCGCCAGCAGCTGGGGCGGGGGGAGTGAAGCTTTCTTT
>TRBJ2-5|NA|NA|TRBV7-2
CASGGNQETQYF
TGTGCCAGCGGTGGTAACCAAGAGACCCAGTACTTC
>TRBJ1-4|TRBD1|NA|TRBV28
CATTGAREKLFF
TGTGCCACGACAGGGGCAAGAGAAAAACTGTTTTTT
>TRBJ1-2|NA|NA|TRBV18
CASSPGRGYTF
TGTGCCAGCTCACCAGGTCGTGGCTACACCTTC
>TRBJ2-7|NA|NA|TRBV19
CASAGQPYEQYF
TGTGCCAGCGCGGGTCAGCCCTACGAGCAGTACTTC
>TRBJ1-6|NA|once|TRBV6-5
CASSPPGPDSPLHF
TGTGCCAGCAGTCCCCCGGGGCCTGATTCACCCCTCCACTTT
>TRBJ2-7|TRBD1|NA|TRBV19
CASSPRTGLDYEQYF
TGTGCCAGTAGTCCCCGGACAGGGCTCGATTACGAGCAGTACTTC
>TRBJ1-1|NA|NA|TRBV7-7
CASSPLPRSEAFF
TGTGCCAGCAGCCCTCTCCCCAGATCTGAAGCTTTCTTT
>TRBJ2-7|NA|NA|TRBV9
CASSVGGEPKYF
TGTGCCAGCAGCGTAGGGGGGGAACCGAAGTACTTC
>TRBJ1-2|NA|NA|TRBV6-6
CASSYSTSYGGYTF
TGTGCCAGCAGTTACTCGACCAGTTATGGTGGCTACACCTTC
>TRBJ1-2|TRBD1|NA|TRBV30
CAWSVNGQGYGYTF
TGTGCCTGGAGTGTAAACGGACAGGGGTATGGCTACACCTTC
>TRBJ2-1|TRBD2|NA|TRBV4-2
CASSQGGLAGANEQFF
TGTGCCAGCAGCCAAGGGGGACTAGCGGGTGCCAATGAGCAGTTCTTC
>TRBJ2-3|NA|NA|TRBV30
CAWGSTDTQYF
TGTGCCTGGGGAAGCACAGATACGCAGTATTTT
>TRBJ2-7|NA|NA|TRBV19
CASSSQAAYEQYF
TGTGCCAGTAGTAGTCAGGCCGCCTACGAGCAGTACTTC
>TRBJ1-2|TRBD1|NA|TRBV19
CASSIGQGQSYGYTF
TGTGCCAGTAGTATCGGACAGGGGCAATCCTATGGCTACACCTTC
>TRBJ1-4|NA|NA|TRBV20-1
CSAGYNEKLFF
TGCAGTGCTGGTTATAATGAAAAACTGTTTTTT
>TRBJ2-7|TRBD1|NA|TRBV19
CASMGTGRGRNEQYF
TGTGCCAGTATGGGGACAGGGAGGGGGAGAAACGAGCAGTACTTC
>TRBJ1-2|NA|NA|TRBV11-2
CASSRYTGTHGYTF
TGTGCCAGCAGCCGTTATACAGGGACCCATGGCTACACCTTC
>TRBJ1-5|NA|few|TRBV19
CASMEGMDQPQHF
TGTGCCAGTATGGAGGGTATGGATCAGCCCCAGCATTTT
>TRBJ1-5|NA|NA|TRBV5-6
CASSLGAGIRSNQPQHF
TGTGCCAGCAGCTTGGGAGCGGGAATAAGGAGCAATCAGCCCCAGCATTTT
>TRBJ1-2|NA|once|TRBV6-4
CASRALTGSGGYTF
TGTGCCAGCAGGGCACTAACAGGGTCGGGCGGCTACACCTTC
>TRBJ2-7|NA|NA|TRBV7-9
CASSLKGSYEQYF
TGTGCCAGCAGCCTAAAGGGATCCTACGAGCAGTACTTC
>TRBJ2-1|TRBD2|NA|TRBV29-1
CSVRDGGGGGFSYNEQFF
TGCAGCGTCCGCGACGGGGGAGGCGGGGGGTTTTCCTACAATGAGCAGTTCTTC
>TRBJ1-1|NA|NA|TRBV11-2
CASSSGRGTEAFF
TGTGCCAGCAGCTCCGGGCGTGGCACTGAAGCTTTCTTT
>TRBJ2-5|TRBD1|once|TRBV5-4
CASSHRDRVQETQYF
TGTGCCAGCAGCCACCGGGACAGGGTCCAAGAGACCCAGTACTTC
>TRBJ1-1|NA|NA|TRBV7-9
CASSRKDRPNTEAFF
TGTGCCAGCAGCCGGAAGGACAGACCGAACACTGAAGCTTTCTTT
>TRBJ1-2|TRBD1|NA|TRBV19
CASRGQGARGYTF
TGTGCCAGTAGGGGACAGGGGGCGCGCGGCTACACCTTC
>TRBJ2-7|NA|NA|TRBV7-9
CASSLTIGGPYEQYF
TGTGCCAGCAGCTTAACTATCGGGGGCCCCTACGAGCAGTACTTC
>TRBJ2-6|TRBD2|NA|TRBV9
CASSVGLAGELSGANVLTF
TGTGCCAGCAGCGTGGGACTAGCGGGGGAACTCTCTGGGGCCAACGTCCTGACTTTC
>TRBJ2-2|NA|NA|TRBV10-1
CASSPAEANTGELFF
TGCGCCAGCAGCCCGGCGGAAGCGAACACCGGGGAGCTGTTTTTT
>TRBJ1-1|NA|NA|TRBV20-1
CSARGRTEAFF
TGCAGTGCTAGAGGGCGGACTGAAGCTTTCTTT
>TRBJ2-7|NA|NA|TRBV19
CASIPGTASYEQYF
TGTGCCAGTATCCCCGGGACGGCCTCCTACGAGCAGTACTTC
>TRBJ1-1|NA|NA|TRBV6-5
CASSYGTKYTEAFF
TGTGCCAGCAGTTACGGGACAAAATACACTGAAGCTTTCTTT
>TRBJ2-3|TRBD2|NA|TRBV5-1
CASSFGGGSTDTQYF
TGCGCCAGCAGCTTCGGGGGAGGGAGCACAGATACGCAGTATTTT
>TRBJ2-7|TRBD1|NA|TRBV9
CASSIRDRGSYEQYF
TGTGCCAGCAGCATAAGGGACAGGGGCTCCTACGAGCAGTACTTC
>TRBJ1-5|NA|NA|TRBV15
CATSRGREGNQPQHF
TGTGCCACCAGCAGGGGCAGGGAGGGCAATCAGCCCCAGCATTTT
>TRBJ2-2|NA|NA|TRBV9
CASSDLAPGTGELFF
TGTGCCAGCAGCGACCTGGCTCCGGGCACCGGGGAGCTGTTTTTT
>TRBJ2-2|NA|NA|TRBV11-3
CASSLGQETGELFF
TGTGCCAGCAGCTTAGGGCAGGAAACCGGGGAGCTGTTTTTT
>TRBJ1-5|NA|NA|TRBV30
CAWSPSENQPQHF
TGTGCCTGGAGTCCGAGTGAGAATCAGCCCCAGCATTTT
>TRBJ2-3|NA|NA|TRBV7-8
CASSSSTMRTDTQYF
TGTGCCAGCAGCTCTTCAACCATGCGCACAGATACGCAGTATTTT
>TRBJ1-5|TRBD1|NA|TRBV19
CASSAGTGFTQPQHF
TGTGCCAGTAGCGCCGGGACAGGGTTTACTCAGCCCCAGCATTTT
>TRBJ2-7|TRBD1|NA|TRBV7-2
CASSLHTGGSYEQYF
TGTGCCAGCAGCTTACACACAGGGGGTTCCTACGAGCAGTACTTC
>TRBJ1-1|NA|NA|TRBV5-1
CASSFVLNTEAFF
TGCGCCAGCAGCTTCGTACTTAACACTGAAGCTTTCTTT
>TRBJ2-7|NA|NA|TRBV28
CASSPGLVNEQYF
TGTGCCAGCAGTCCCGGACTGGTGAACGAGCAGTACTTC